The source of this TCR beta chain is a study of T cells in Graves' hyperthyroidism and ophthalmopathy. Study background: Pretreatment peripheral blood was obtained at initial diagnosis. Points from the study as a whole: In blood, most of the thyroid clonotypes expanded above 0.001 were also present.

Amplification yielded TCR beta CDR3 regions, with RNA transcripts as the source. An initial round of RT-PCR targeting the TCR CDR3 relied on the HTBI primer set. Each CDR3 protein gets one entry after TCRdb re-called the multiplex PCR reads with MiXCR. The repertoire holds some 500,000 distinct CDR3 sequences, around 24% seen once, with around 11% in the top ten. This clonotype showed up many times. What it recognizes is unknown. The V and J ends lost 4 bases and 5 bases, in that order; junction bases with no gene match: 8. In germline, CDR1 is SGHTA, CDR2 FQGNSA. The CDR3 runs to 14 residues. Among ophthalmopathy patients, the Clinical Activity Score reached at least 3, the NOSPECS grade reached at least 4, and duration remained under 3 months.

Source material: blood. The chain is built from TRBV7-2 and TRBJ2-7; TRBD1 matches at 7 bases. The receptor was isolated from a woman between 25 and 40 years old with Graves' ophthalmopathy. CDR3 amino acids: CASSSRQGENEQYF. Written as DNA, the CDR3 is TGTGCCAGCAGCTCTCGACAGGGCGAGAACGAGCAGTACTTC.